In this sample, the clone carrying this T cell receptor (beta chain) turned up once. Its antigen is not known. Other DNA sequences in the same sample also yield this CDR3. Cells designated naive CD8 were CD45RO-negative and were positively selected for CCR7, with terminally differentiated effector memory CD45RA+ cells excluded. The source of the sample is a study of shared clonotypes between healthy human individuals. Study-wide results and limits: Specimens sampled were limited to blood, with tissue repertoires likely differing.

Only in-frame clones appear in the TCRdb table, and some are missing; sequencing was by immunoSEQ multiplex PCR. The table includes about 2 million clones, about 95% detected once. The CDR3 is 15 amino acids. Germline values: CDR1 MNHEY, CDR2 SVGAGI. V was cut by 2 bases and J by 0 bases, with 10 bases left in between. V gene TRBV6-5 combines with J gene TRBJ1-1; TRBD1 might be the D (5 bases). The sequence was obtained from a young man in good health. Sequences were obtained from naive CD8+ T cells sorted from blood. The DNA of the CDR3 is TGTGCCAGCAGTTACCTCGAGGGGTTGAACACTGAAGCTTTCTTT. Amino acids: CASSYLEGLNTEAFF.